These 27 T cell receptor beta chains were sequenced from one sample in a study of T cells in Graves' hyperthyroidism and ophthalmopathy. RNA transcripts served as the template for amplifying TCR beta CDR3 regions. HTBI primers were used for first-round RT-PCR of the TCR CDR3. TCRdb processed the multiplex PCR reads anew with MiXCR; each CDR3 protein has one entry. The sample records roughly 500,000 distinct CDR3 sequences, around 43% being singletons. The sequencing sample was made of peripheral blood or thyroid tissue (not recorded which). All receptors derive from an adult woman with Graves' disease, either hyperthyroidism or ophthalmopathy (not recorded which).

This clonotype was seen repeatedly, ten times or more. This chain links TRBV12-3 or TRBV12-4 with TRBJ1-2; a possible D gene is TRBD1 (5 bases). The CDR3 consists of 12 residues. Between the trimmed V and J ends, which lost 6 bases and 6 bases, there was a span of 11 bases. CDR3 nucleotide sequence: TGTGCCAGCAGCGAACAGGTCAATGGCTACACCTTC. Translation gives CASSEQVNGYTF.

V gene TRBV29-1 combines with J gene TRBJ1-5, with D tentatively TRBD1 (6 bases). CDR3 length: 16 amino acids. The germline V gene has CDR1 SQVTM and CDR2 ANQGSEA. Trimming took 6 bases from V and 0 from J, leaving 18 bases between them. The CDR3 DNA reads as TGCAGCGTCGTCCTGGGTGCAGGGGATAGCAATCAGCCCCAGCATTTT. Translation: CSVVLGAGDSNQPQHF. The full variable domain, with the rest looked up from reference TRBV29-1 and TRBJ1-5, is SAVISQKPSRDICQRGTSLTIQCQVDSQVTMMFWYRQQPGQSLTLIATANQGSEATYESGFVIDKFPISRPNLTFSTLTVSNMSPEDSSIYLCSVVLGAGDSNQPQHFGDGTRLSIL.

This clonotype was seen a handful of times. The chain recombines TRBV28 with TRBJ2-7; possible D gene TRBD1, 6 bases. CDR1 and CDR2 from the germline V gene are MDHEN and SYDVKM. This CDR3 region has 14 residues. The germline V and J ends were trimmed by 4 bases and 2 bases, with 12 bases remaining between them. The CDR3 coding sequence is TGTGCCAGCAGTTCGGGACACCCAACCTACGAGCAGTACTTC. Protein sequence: CASSSGHPTYEQYF. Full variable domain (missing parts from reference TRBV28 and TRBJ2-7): DVKVTQSSRYLVKRTGEKVFLECVQDMDHENMFWYRQDPGLGLRLIYFSYDVKMKEKGDIPEGYSVSREKKERFSLILESASTNQTSMYLCASSSGHPTYEQYFGPGTRLTVT.

The CDR3 spells CASSSENRAYEQYF. The CDR3 DNA sequence: TGTGCCAGCAGCAGTGAAAACCGAGCCTACGAGCAGTACTTC. The chain is built from TRBV13 and TRBJ2-7; unclear D gene. The CDR3 runs to 14 residues. V lost 5 bases and J 2 bases, leaving 13 bases between the germline ends. Germline lookup yields CDR1 PRHDT and CDR2 FYEKMQ (reference sequence). The full variable domain, with the rest looked up from reference TRBV13 and TRBJ2-7, is AAGVIQSPRHLIKEKRETATLKCYPIPRHDTVYWYQQGPGQDPQFLISFYEKMQSDKGSIPDRFSAQQFSDYHSELNMSSLELGDSALYFCASSSENRAYEQYFGPGTRLTVT.

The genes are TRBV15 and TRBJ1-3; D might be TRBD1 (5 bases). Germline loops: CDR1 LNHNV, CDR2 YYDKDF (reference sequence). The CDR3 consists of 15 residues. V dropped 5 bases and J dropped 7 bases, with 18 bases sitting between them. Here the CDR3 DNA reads TGTGCCACCAGCCGGACCGGACACGGAGGGAACACCATATATTTT. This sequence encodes CATSRTGHGGNTIYF.

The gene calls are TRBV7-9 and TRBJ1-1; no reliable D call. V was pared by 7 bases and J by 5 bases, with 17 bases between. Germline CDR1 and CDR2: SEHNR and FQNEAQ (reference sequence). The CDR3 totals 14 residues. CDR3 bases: TGTGCCAGCACGCAAAGGTCGGGTAGGACTGAAGCTTTCTTT. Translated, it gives CASTQRSGRTEAFF.

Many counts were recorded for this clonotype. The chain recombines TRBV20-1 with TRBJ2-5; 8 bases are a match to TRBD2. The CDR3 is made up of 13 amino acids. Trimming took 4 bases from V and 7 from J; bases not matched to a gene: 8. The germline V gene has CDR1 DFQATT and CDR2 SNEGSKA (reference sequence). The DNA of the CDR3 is TGCAGTGCTATAGCGGGGACTAGGGGGACCCAGTACTTC. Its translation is CSAIAGTRGTQYF.

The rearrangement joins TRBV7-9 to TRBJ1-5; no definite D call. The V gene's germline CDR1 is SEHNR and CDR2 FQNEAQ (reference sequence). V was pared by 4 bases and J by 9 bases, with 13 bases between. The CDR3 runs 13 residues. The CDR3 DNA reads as TGTGCCAGCAGCTCCGTCGGGGTGGGGCCCCAGCATTTT. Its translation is CASSSVGVGPQHF.

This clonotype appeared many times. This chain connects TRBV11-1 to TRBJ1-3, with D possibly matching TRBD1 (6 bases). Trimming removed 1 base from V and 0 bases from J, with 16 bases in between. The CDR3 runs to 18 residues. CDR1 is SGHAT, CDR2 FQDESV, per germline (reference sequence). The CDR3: CASSLGSADRYSGNTIYF. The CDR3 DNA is TGTGCCAGCAGCTTAGGATCGGCGGACAGATACTCTGGAAACACCATATATTTT.

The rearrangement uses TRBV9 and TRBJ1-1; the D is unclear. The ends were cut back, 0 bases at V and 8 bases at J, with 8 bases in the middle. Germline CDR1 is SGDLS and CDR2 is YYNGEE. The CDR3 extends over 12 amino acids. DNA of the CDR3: TGTGCCAGCAGCGTAGACGGCAGGGAAGCTTTCTTT. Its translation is CASSVDGREAFF. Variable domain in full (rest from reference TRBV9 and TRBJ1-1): DSGVTQTPKHLITATGQRVTLRCSPRSGDLSVYWYQQSLDQGLQFLIQYYNGEERAKGNILERFSAQQFPDLHSELNLSSLELGDSALYFCASSVDGREAFFGQGTRLTVV.

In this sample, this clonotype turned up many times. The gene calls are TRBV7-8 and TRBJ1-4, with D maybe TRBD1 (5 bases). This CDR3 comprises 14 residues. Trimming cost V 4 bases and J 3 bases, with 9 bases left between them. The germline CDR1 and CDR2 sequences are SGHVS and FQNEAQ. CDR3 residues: CASSSQGANEKLFF. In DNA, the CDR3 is TGTGCCAGCAGCTCCCAGGGTGCTAATGAAAAACTGTTTTTT.

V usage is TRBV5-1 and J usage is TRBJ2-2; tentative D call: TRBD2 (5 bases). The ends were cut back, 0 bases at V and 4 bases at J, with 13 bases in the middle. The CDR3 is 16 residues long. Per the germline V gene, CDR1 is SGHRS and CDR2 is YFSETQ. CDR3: CASSLAELVGTGELFF. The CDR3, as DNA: TGCGCCAGCAGCTTGGCCGAACTAGTGGGCACCGGGGAGCTGTTTTTT.

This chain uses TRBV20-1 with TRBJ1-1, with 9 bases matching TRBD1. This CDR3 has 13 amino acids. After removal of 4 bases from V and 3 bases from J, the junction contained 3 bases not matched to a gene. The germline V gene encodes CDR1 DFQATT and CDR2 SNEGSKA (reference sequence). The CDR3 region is CSAMRDRDTEAFF. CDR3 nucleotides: TGCAGTGCTATGAGGGACAGGGACACTGAAGCTTTCTTT.

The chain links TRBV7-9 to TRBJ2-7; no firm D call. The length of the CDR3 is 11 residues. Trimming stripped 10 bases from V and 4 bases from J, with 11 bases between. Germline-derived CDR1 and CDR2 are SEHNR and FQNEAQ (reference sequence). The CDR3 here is CAISRAYEQYF. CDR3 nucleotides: TGTGCCATCTCTAGGGCGTACGAGCAGTACTTC.

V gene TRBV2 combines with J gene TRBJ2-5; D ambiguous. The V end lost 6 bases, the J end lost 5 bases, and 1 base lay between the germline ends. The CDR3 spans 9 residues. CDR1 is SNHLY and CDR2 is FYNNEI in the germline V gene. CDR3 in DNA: TGTGCCAGCAGCGAGACCCAGTACTTC. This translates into CASSETQYF.

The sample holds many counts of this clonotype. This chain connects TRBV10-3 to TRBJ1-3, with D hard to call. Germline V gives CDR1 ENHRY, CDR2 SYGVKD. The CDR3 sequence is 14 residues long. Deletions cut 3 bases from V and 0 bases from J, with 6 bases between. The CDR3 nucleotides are TGTGCCATCAGTGATGACACCTCTGGAAACACCATATATTTT. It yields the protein CAISDDTSGNTIYF.

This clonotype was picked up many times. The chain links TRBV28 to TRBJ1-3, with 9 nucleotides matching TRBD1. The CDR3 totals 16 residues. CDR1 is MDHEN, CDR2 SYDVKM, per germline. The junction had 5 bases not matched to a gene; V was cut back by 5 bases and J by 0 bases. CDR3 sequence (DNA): TGTGCCAGCAGTCGGACAGGGGCCAGCTCTGGAAACACCATATATTTT. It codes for CASSRTGASSGNTIYF.

The CDR3 region is CASSLPVVNSPLHF. CDR3 nucleotides: TGTGCCAGCAGCTTACCAGTAGTAAATTCACCCCTCCACTTT. The chain joins TRBV5-5 to TRBJ1-6; no clear D gene. The germline CDR1 and CDR2 sequences are SGHKS and YYEKEE (reference sequence). Deletions cut 2 bases from V and 7 bases from J, with 10 bases between. The CDR3 contains 14 residues.

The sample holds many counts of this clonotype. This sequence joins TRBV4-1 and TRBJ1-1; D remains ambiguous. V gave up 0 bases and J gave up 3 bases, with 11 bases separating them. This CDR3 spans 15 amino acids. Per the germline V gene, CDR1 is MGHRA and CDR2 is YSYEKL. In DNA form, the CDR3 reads TGCGCCAGCAGCCAAGAAAGGGTGGCCCACACTGAAGCTTTCTTT. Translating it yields CASSQERVAHTEAFF.

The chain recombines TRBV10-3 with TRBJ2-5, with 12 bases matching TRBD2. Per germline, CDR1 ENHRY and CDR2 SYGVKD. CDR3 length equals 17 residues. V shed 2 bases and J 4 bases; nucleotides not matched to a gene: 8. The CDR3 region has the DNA TGTGCCATCAGTGAGAATGGTCCTAGCGGGAGGGTAGAGACCCAGTACTTC. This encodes CAISENGPSGRVETQYF.

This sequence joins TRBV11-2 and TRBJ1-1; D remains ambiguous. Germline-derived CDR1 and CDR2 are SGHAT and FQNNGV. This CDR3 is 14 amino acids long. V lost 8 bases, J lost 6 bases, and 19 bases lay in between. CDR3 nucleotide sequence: TGTGCCAGCTCATCAACTTACCGGGAAGCTGAAGCTTTCTTT. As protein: CASSSTYREAEAFF.

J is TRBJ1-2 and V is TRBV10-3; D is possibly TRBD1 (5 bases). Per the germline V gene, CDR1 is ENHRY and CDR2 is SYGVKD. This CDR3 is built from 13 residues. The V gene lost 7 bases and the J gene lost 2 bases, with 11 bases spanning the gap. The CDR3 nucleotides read TGTGCCATCATGCCCGGGACGAACTATGGCTACACCTTC. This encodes CAIMPGTNYGYTF.

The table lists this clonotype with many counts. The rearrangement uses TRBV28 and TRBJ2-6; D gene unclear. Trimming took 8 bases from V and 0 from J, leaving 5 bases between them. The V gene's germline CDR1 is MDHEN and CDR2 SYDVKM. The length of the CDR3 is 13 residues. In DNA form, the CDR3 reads TGTGCCAGCCAACGCTCTGGGGCCAACGTCCTGACTTTC. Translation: CASQRSGANVLTF.

The CDR3 DNA is TGCAGCGTTGACCGAGGGGCTAGAGAAGAGGTTTCGAACTATGGCTACACCTTC. It encodes CSVDRGAREEVSNYGYTF. The rearrangement links TRBV29-1 to TRBJ1-2, with D possibly matching TRBD1 (5 bases). The CDR3 extends over 18 amino acids. Germline V CDR1 and CDR2: SQVTM, ANQGSEA. Deletions cut 3 bases from V and 2 bases from J, with 25 bases between.

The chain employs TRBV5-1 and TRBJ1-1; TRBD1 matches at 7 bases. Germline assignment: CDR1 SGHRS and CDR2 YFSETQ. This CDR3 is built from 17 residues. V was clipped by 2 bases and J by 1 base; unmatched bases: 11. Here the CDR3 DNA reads TGCGCCAGCAGCTTCTATAAGGGGGCCGGGCCGAACACTGAAGCTTTCTTT. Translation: CASSFYKGAGPNTEAFF.

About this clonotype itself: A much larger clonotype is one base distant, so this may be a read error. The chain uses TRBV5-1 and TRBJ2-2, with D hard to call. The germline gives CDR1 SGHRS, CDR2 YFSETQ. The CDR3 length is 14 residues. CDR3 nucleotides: TGCGGCAGCAGCTTGGAGCCCAGCACCGGGGAGCTGTTTTTT. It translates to CGSSLEPSTGELFF.

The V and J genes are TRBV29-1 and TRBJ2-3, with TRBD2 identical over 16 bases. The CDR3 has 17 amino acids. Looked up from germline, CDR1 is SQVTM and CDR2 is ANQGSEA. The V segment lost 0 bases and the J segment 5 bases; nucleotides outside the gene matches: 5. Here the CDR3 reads CSVEDLGLAGGQDTQYF. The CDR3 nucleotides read TGCAGCGTTGAAGATCTGGGACTAGCGGGAGGGCAAGATACGCAGTATTTT.